The sequence of this TCR beta chain was determined in a study of blood T cell repertoires in COVID-19 (dated by TCRdb to the early 2020s). About the full investigation: Samples from collaborators originated in the United States, Italy and Spain and spanned both the acute and convalescent phases of COVID-19. The samples were drawn from the first 160 participants of the ongoing ImmuneRACE study and from under 1,500 subjects provided by 6 global collaborators. Subjects who had been exposed to COVID-19, were actively infected with it, or had recovered from it provided the deeply sampled blood TCRbeta repertoires that made up the dataset. The material from the prospective study consisted of cDNA or gDNA derived from T cells, B-cell-depleted T cells, or PBMCs. Where available, HLA class I and class II types were obtained from metadata supplied by the sample provider rather than from assay-based typing. Nearly every sample came with metadata listing a de-identified subject ID, COVID-19 status, age in years and sex. The repertoires were released in a freely available public database intended as a resource for research on the immune response to SARS-CoV-2. What the authors observed across the whole study: How much clinical and demographic metadata was included differed by source and by participant, and the metadata was provided uncurated.

To note about this clone: There is no known antigen for this receptor. The record has no base qualities; no much larger clone is one base away.

The immunoSEQ Assay, a bias-controlled multiplex PCR, was used to amplify TCRbeta CDR3 regions from genomic DNA. As for the authors' bioinformatics: Nucleated cell counts per sample were estimated from amplification of reference gene primers within the assay. To quantify the absolute abundance of each unique TCRbeta CDR3 rearrangement, sequence reads were collapsed and filtered. For each sample, productive Simpson clonality was calculated as the square root of Simpson's diversity index over productive rearrangements. The source is immuneACCESS, and TCRdb retained only in-frame sequences with V and J called. Part of the clones is not carried over; for the studies checked, unresolved V genes explain less than half of this, and the remainder is unexplained. V and J calls and clone size follow that table, whereas D and trimming were derived from the DNA. This sample lists under 65,000 clones; 85% to 95% were detected once. About 3.1% of the sample belongs to the ten largest clones.

Whole blood was collected in K2EDTA tubes by collaborating institutions according to the institutions' own protocols. For TCRbeta analysis, collaborators shipped samples in one of three forms: frozen whole blood, isolated PBMCs, or DNA extracted from either of those sample types. Material for sequencing was peripheral blood. The TCR originated in a man between 45 and 60 years old with acute or convalescent COVID-19.

This receptor has the CDR3 CATSDLGGLTYNEQFF. In nucleotide form, the sequence is TGTGCCACCAGTGATTTGGGGGGACTTACCTACAATGAGCAGTTCTTC. Recombination connected TRBV24-1 to TRBJ2-1; tentative D gene TRBD2, with 6 bases matching. The CDR3 holds 16 amino acids from the cysteine to the phenylalanine. The DNA shown is the 48-base CDR3, in frame from base 1. V was cut back by 0 bases and J by 2 bases, leaving a gap of 10 bases between them. Per the germline V gene, KGHDR is the CDR1 and SFDVKD is the CDR2.